Listed here are 27 T cell receptor beta chains from one sample, sequenced in a study of cytomegalovirus exposure and HLA in healthy donors. Sequencing was performed with immunoSEQ multiplex PCR; in TCRdb, only in-frame clones are kept and a portion is missing. The sample carries about 360,000 clones, roughly 88% recorded once. Sequencing input: PBMCs. The receptors originated from a woman under 30 in good health and CMV-seronegative.

The V and J genes are TRBV5-1 and TRBJ1-2; D is unclear. There are 14 residues in the CDR3. CDR1 is SGHRS, CDR2 YFSETQ, per germline. The V gene lost 4 bases and the J gene lost 7 bases, with 17 bases spanning the gap. The CDR3 bases are TGCGCCAGCAGCCCGCCGGCAAGCGAGGCTGGCTACACCTTC. Amino acids: CASSPPASEAGYTF.

V gene TRBV10-3 combines with J gene TRBJ2-6, with 8 bases identical to TRBD2. V shed 7 bases and J 3 bases; nucleotides not matched to a gene: 5. The length of the CDR3 is 15 residues. The germline CDR1 and CDR2 sequences are ENHRY and SYGVKD. The CDR3 nucleotides read TGTGCCATCACCACGGGGGGGCTTGGGGCCAACGTCCTGACTTTC. Its translation is CAITTGGLGANVLTF.

V is TRBV6-1 and J is TRBJ1-6; weak D call: TRBD1 (6 bases). This CDR3 has 20 residues. Germline V CDR1 and CDR2: MNHNS, SASEGT. V lost 2 bases and J 8 bases, leaving 28 bases between the germline ends. CDR3 loop: CASSELTLAGGWDTHSPLHF. CDR3 nucleotide sequence: TGTGCCAGCAGTGAACTTACTCTGGCCGGCGGATGGGACACTCATTCACCCCTCCACTTT.

This clone was counted a few times. The V and J genes are TRBV7-9 and TRBJ1-2; D ambiguous. Trimming stripped 2 bases from V and 6 bases from J, with 4 bases between. The germline V gene has CDR1 SEHNR and CDR2 FQNEAQ (reference sequence). This CDR3 is 11 amino acids long. The CDR3 DNA reads TGTGCCAGCAGCTTAAGCCATGGCTACACCTTC. This encodes CASSLSHGYTF.

This chain connects TRBV28 to TRBJ2-7; a possible D gene is TRBD1 (6 bases). The CDR3 consists of 15 residues. The V end was cut by 6 bases, the J end by 4 bases, with 19 bases between. Germline V lookup: CDR1 MDHEN, CDR2 SYDVKM. The CDR3 region is CASSITPLGAYEQYF. The CDR3 nucleotides are TGTGCCAGCAGCATTACCCCCCTGGGGGCTTACGAGCAGTACTTC.

CDR3 nucleotides: TGTGCCAGCAGTCCCCGACTAGCGGCCCGGGAGACCCAGTACTTC. Protein product: CASSPRLAARETQYF. The gene calls are TRBV6-5 and TRBJ2-5; 9 bases align to TRBD2. CDR3 length: 15 residues. Trimming took 5 bases from V and 5 from J; bases not matched to a gene: 9. The germline V gene has CDR1 MNHEY and CDR2 SVGAGI.

This chain uses TRBV27 with TRBJ1-2, with a possible D match to TRBD1 (5 bases). The CDR3 spans 13 residues. Deletions cut 3 bases from V and 3 bases from J, with 8 bases between. Germline CDR1 MNHEY, CDR2 SMNVEV (reference sequence). Here the CDR3 reads CASSLGRHYGYTF. The CDR3 region has the DNA TGTGCCAGCAGTTTGGGGCGCCACTATGGCTACACCTTC.

The chain recombines TRBV2 with TRBJ2-1; no clear D. Per the germline V gene, CDR1 is SNHLY and CDR2 is FYNNEI. The CDR3 is 11 residues long. The ends were cut back, 7 bases at V and 9 bases at J, with 10 bases in the middle. CDR3 DNA sequence: TGTGCCAGCATCGCGGTAGTTGAGCAGTTCTTC. The encoded protein is CASIAVVEQFF.

V gene TRBV5-6 combines with J gene TRBJ2-5, with TRBD1 identical over 11 bases. The CDR3 sequence is 14 residues long. The V and J ends lost 3 bases and 2 bases, in that order; junction bases with no gene match: 0. CDR1 SGHDT and CDR2 YYEEEE come from the germline V gene. The CDR3: CASSWDRGQETQYF. In DNA, the CDR3 is TGTGCCAGCAGCTGGGACAGGGGGCAAGAGACCCAGTACTTC.

V gene TRBV19 combines with J gene TRBJ2-2, with a weak D call TRBD1 (6 bases). Germline CDR1 is LNHDA and CDR2 is SQIVND (reference sequence). Trimming cost V 7 bases and J 0 bases, with 15 bases left between them. CDR3 length: 16 amino acids. The CDR3 DNA reads as TGTGCCAGTAACCCCGGGCAGGGGACGAACACCGGGGAGCTGTTTTTT. The encoded protein is CASNPGQGTNTGELFF.

The chain carries TRBV11-2 and TRBJ2-3; no definite D call. V shed 1 base and J shed 3 bases, with 17 bases lying between them. The length of the CDR3 is 17 residues. Germline V gene sequence: CDR1 SGHAT, CDR2 FQNNGV. The CDR3 DNA reads as TGTGCCAGCAGCTTAGGGGCTGCAATCACCTGGACAGATACGCAGTATTTT. Translated, it gives CASSLGAAITWTDTQYF.

V gene TRBV4-1 combines with J gene TRBJ1-1; D gene unclear. This CDR3 has 15 amino acids. Trimming pared 4 bases from V and 5 bases from J, leaving 17 bases between. CDR1 MGHRA and CDR2 YSYEKL come from the germline V gene. The CDR3 spells CASSPVLKSGTEAFF. The CDR3 nucleotides are TGCGCCAGCAGCCCAGTGTTGAAATCAGGTACTGAAGCTTTCTTT.

The V call is TRBV6-1, the J call TRBJ2-2; the D gene is possibly TRBD2 (5 bases). Germline V gene data show CDR1 as MNHNS and CDR2 as SASEGT. This CDR3 region has 17 residues. The V end lost 1 base, the J end lost 5 bases, and 17 bases lay between the germline ends. This CDR3 reads CASSEGVEGFKTGELFF. Written as DNA, the CDR3 is TGTGCCAGCAGTGAAGGGGTCGAGGGTTTCAAAACCGGGGAGCTGTTTTTT.

CDR3 bases: TGTGCCAGCAGTTTCCCACGCTCACGGCCGGGCGGGTCCTACGAGCAGTACTTC. As protein: CASSFPRSRPGGSYEQYF. This chain links TRBV28 with TRBJ2-7; D is possibly TRBD2 (5 bases). Trimming stripped 3 bases from V and 1 base from J, with 22 bases between. CDR3 length: 18 residues. The V gene's germline CDR1 is MDHEN and CDR2 SYDVKM. Based on the CDR3 plus reference TRBV28 and TRBJ2-7, the full variable domain is DVKVTQSSRYLVKRTGEKVFLECVQDMDHENMFWYRQDPGLGLRLIYFSYDVKMKEKGDIPEGYSVSREKKERFSLILESASTNQTSMYLCASSFPRSRPGGSYEQYFGPGTRLTVT.

The V and J genes are TRBV5-1 and TRBJ2-3; perhaps TRBD1 as D (6 bases). Trimming removed 5 bases from V and 0 bases from J, with 16 bases in between. Germline V gene sequence: CDR1 SGHRS, CDR2 YFSETQ. The CDR3 runs 16 residues. For the CDR3, the DNA is TGCGCCAGCAGTTCCGTTGACAGGACTAGCACAGATACGCAGTATTTT. This gives the protein CASSSVDRTSTDTQYF.

V gene TRBV10-3 combines with J gene TRBJ1-1, with D unclear. Per the germline V gene, CDR1 is ENHRY and CDR2 is SYGVKD. The CDR3 runs to 12 residues. V lost 1 base to trimming and J lost 7 bases, with 7 bases between them. The CDR3 loop is CAISELRNEAFF. Here the CDR3 DNA reads TGTGCCATCAGTGAGTTGAGAAATGAAGCTTTCTTT.

This sequence joins TRBV6-4 and TRBJ1-4, with TRBD1 identical over 7 bases. Germline CDR1 and CDR2: MRHNA and SNTAGT. J was trimmed by 7 bases and V by 8 bases; bases with no gene match: 16. This CDR3 contains 16 residues. CDR3 DNA: TGTGCCAGCCTTAGAGCCGATAACAGGGGATGTGAAAAACTGTTTTTT. This codes for CASLRADNRGCEKLFF.

Here the CDR3 reads CASSPEWGRGGSPLHF. The CDR3 nucleotides read TGTGCCAGCAGCCCCGAGTGGGGAAGAGGAGGTTCACCCCTCCACTTT. This chain uses TRBV5-8 with TRBJ1-6; D ambiguous. Germline CDR1 reads SGHTS; CDR2 reads YDEGEE. Deletions cut 4 bases from V and 9 bases from J, with 20 bases between. The CDR3 contains 16 residues.

This clone was seen ten or more times. V gene TRBV14 combines with J gene TRBJ2-7; TRBD1 matches 7 bases. CDR1 and CDR2 (germline): SGHDN, FVKESK. The CDR3 covers 17 residues. With 0 bases clipped from V and 2 bases from J, the junction kept 10 bases outside the gene matches. The CDR3 loop is CASSQDTSWTGTYEQYF. Written as DNA, the CDR3 is TGTGCCAGCAGCCAAGATACCTCCTGGACAGGTACCTACGAGCAGTACTTC.

This clone occurred a few times. V usage is TRBV18 and J usage is TRBJ1-2; TRBD1 matches 9 bases. The J segment lost 6 bases and the V segment lost 5 bases, leaving 4 bases of the junction unmatched. The CDR3 contains 13 residues. Germline V gives CDR1 KGHSH, CDR2 LQKENI. Written as DNA, the CDR3 is TGTGCCAGCTCATTCCGACAGGGGGATGGCTACACCTTC. This encodes CASSFRQGDGYTF.

This clone showed up just once. The chain recombines TRBV6-6 with TRBJ2-1, with 13 nucleotides matching TRBD2. From germline, CDR1 is MNHNY and CDR2 SVGAGI (reference sequence). The CDR3 length is 14 residues. V lost 5 bases, J lost 7 bases, and 2 bases stayed unmatched. In DNA, the CDR3 is TGTGCCAGCAGTGGACTAGCGGGGGCTAATGAGCAGTTCTTC. Its translation is CASSGLAGANEQFF.

The rearrangement joins TRBV4-1 to TRBJ2-5, with TRBD2 matching over 7 bases. V lost 3 bases, J lost 4 bases, and 8 bases stayed unmatched. The CDR3 length is 15 residues. The germline V gene encodes CDR1 MGHRA and CDR2 YSYEKL. CDR3 sequence (DNA): TGCGCCAGCAGCCAGGCGCGGGGGAGAGGAGAGACCCAGTACTTC. This sequence encodes CASSQARGRGETQYF.

Only one count was recorded for this clone. In nucleotides, the CDR3 is TGTGCCAGCAGTGCTAGGAACCCCGTGAGTGAGCAGTTCTTC. Residues: CASSARNPVSEQFF. This chain links TRBV27 with TRBJ2-1; D unresolved. V gave up 5 bases and J gave up 9 bases, with 17 bases separating them. Germline V gene sequence: CDR1 MNHEY, CDR2 SMNVEV (reference sequence). The CDR3 has 14 amino acids.

In its sample, this clone was seen once. The genes are TRBV29-1 and TRBJ2-5; 7 bases fit TRBD2. The CDR3 runs 12 residues. The V and J ends lost 8 bases and 3 bases, in that order; junction bases with no gene match: 6. Per the germline V gene, CDR1 is SQVTM and CDR2 is ANQGSEA. The CDR3 reads CSSRTRKETQYF. As DNA, the CDR3 is TGCAGCTCGCGGACTAGAAAAGAGACCCAGTACTTC.

This rearrangement joins TRBV25-1 to TRBJ2-1, with D maybe TRBD2 (8 bases). The CDR3 runs to 16 residues. V was shortened by 5 bases and J by 5 bases, with 19 bases between the two germline ends. Germline V gives CDR1 MGHDK, CDR2 SYGVNS. CDR3: CASSPPGGREDNEQFF. The CDR3 coding sequence is TGTGCCAGCAGTCCTCCAGGGGGGCGGGAGGACAATGAGCAGTTCTTC.

The V gene is TRBV6-5, the J gene TRBJ1-1; D is unclear. CDR3 size: 15 residues. Germline CDR1 and CDR2: MNHEY and SVGAGI. V lost 6 bases and J lost 3, with 17 bases in between. The DNA of the CDR3 is TGTGCCAGCAGCCCCCCAGGTAGAGATTACACTGAAGCTTTCTTT. It is translated as CASSPPGRDYTEAFF.

The J gene is TRBJ1-2, the V gene TRBV29-1; perhaps TRBD1 as D (5 bases). The CDR3 loop spans 14 amino acids. Trimming left V 0 bases short and J 8 bases short, with 16 bases between. Germline V lookup: CDR1 SQVTM, CDR2 ANQGSEA. For the CDR3, the DNA is TGCAGCGTTGAAGATCAGGGAAGTAGGAAGGGCTACACCTTC. It encodes CSVEDQGSRKGYTF.